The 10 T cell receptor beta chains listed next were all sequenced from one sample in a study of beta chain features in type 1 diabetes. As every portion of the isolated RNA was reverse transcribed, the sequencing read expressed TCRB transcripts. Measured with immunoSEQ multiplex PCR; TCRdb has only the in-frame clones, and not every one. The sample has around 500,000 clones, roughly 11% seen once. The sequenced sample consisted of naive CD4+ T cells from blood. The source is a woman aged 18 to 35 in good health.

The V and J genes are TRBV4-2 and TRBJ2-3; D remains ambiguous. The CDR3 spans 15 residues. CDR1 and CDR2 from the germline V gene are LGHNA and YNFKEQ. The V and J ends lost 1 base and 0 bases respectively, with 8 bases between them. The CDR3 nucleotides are TGTGCCAGCAGCCAAGGGCGATCTAGCACAGATACGCAGTATTTT. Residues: CASSQGRSSTDTQYF.

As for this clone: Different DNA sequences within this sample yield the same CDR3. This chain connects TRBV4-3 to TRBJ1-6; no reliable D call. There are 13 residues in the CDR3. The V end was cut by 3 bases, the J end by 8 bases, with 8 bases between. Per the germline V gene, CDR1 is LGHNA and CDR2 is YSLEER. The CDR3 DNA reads TGCGCCAGCAGCCAGGACCGAGATTCACCCCTCCACTTT. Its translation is CASSQDRDSPLHF.

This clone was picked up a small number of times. This CDR3 reads CATSRKSQGATEAFF. Written as DNA, the CDR3 is TGTGCCACCAGCAGAAAGTCACAGGGGGCCACTGAAGCTTTCTTT. V usage is TRBV15 and J usage is TRBJ1-1; 9 nucleotides match TRBD1. The V segment lost 2 bases and the J segment 4 bases; nucleotides outside the gene matches: 5. This CDR3 is 15 amino acids long. Germline loops: CDR1 LNHNV, CDR2 YYDKDF (reference sequence).

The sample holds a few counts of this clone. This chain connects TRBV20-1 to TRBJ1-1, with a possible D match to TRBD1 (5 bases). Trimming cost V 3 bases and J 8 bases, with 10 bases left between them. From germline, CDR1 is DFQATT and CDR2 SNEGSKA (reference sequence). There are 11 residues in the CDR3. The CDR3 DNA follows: TGCAGTGCTAGCACAGGCGCCGAAGCTTTCTTT. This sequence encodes CSASTGAEAFF.

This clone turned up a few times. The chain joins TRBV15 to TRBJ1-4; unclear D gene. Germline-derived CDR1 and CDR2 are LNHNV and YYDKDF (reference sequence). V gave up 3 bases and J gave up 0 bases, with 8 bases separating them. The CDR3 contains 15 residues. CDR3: CATSRKGSTNEKLFF. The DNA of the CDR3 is TGTGCCACCAGCAGGAAGGGTTCAACTAATGAAAAACTGTTTTTT.

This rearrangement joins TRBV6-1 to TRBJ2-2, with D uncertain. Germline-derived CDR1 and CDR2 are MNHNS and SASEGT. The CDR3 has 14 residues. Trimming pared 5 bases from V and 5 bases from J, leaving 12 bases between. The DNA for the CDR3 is TGTGCCAGCAGTAGACCACTTTTGACCGGGGAGCTGTTTTTT. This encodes CASSRPLLTGELFF.

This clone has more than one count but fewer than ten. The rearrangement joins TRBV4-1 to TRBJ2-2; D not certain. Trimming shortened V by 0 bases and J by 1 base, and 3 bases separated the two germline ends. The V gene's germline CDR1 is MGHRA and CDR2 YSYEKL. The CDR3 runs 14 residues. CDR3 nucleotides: TGCGCCAGCAGCCAAGATGGGAACACCGGGGAGCTGTTTTTT. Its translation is CASSQDGNTGELFF.

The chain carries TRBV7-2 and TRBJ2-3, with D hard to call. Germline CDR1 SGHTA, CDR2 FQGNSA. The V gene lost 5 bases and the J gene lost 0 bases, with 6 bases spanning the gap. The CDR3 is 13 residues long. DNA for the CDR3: TGTGCCAGCAGCCCCCTCAGCACAGATACGCAGTATTTT. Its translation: CASSPLSTDTQYF.

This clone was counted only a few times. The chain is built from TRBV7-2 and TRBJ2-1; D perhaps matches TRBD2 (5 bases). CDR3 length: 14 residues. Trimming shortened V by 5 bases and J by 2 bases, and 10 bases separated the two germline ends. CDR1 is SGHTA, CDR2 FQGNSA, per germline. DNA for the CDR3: TGTGCCAGCAGCGACTACCGTACCTACAATGAGCAGTTCTTC. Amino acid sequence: CASSDYRTYNEQFF.

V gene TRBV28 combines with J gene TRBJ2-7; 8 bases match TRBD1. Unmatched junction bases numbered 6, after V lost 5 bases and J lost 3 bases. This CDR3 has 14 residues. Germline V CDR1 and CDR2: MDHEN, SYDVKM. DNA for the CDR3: TGTGCCAGCAGTGCCCCTGACAGGGGCTACGAGCAGTACTTC. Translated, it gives CASSAPDRGYEQYF.